This T cell receptor (beta chain) is from a study of cytomegalovirus exposure and HLA in healthy donors. CDR1 MGHDK and CDR2 SYGVNS come from the germline V gene. V lost 2 bases, J lost 4 bases, and 9 bases lay in between. The length of the CDR3 is 14 residues. 60 Vbeta and 13 Jbeta primers were used in PCR. Sequencing was performed with immunoSEQ multiplex PCR; in TCRdb, only in-frame clones are kept and a portion is missing. The sample lists 150,000 to 250,000 clones; roughly four fifths were seen once. This clonotype was obtained from a man aged 30 to 39 in good health and CMV-seronegative. The chain employs TRBV25-1 and TRBJ1-5; the D gene is possibly TRBD1 (6 bases). Sequenced input: PBMCs. CDR3 in DNA: TGTGCCAGCAGTGAAGCAGGGGCGAATCAGCCCCAGCATTTT. Translating it yields CASSEAGANQPQHF.